The entry below describes one T cell receptor (beta chain). Antigen unknown. The data were obtained in a study of T cell responses to AZD1222 COVID-19 vaccine. Across the study: Second-dose timings of about 4 or about 12 weeks were pooled. Points from the study as a whole: Spike was spanned by vaccine-associated CD4 TCRs, with dominance at 160-218 and 743-854.

Losses at the gene ends were 3 bases for V and 0 bases for J; bases not matched to a gene: 7. Germline V gives CDR1 MDHEN, CDR2 SYDVKM. This CDR3 is 18 amino acids long. TCRdb's table, derived via immunoSEQ multiplex PCR, lists solely in-frame clones and lacks some. The table records 85,000 to 100,000 clones, 85% to 90% of them present only once. The sequence was collected from an adult in good health. V is TRBV28 and J is TRBJ2-1; 11 bases are shared with TRBD2. The source material was peripheral blood, sampled on day 0 of AZD1222 vaccination. The CDR3 sequence is CASSFGLAGGASYNEQFF. CDR3 in DNA: TGTGCCAGCAGTTTTGGCCTAGCGGGGGGAGCCTCCTACAATGAGCAGTTCTTC.